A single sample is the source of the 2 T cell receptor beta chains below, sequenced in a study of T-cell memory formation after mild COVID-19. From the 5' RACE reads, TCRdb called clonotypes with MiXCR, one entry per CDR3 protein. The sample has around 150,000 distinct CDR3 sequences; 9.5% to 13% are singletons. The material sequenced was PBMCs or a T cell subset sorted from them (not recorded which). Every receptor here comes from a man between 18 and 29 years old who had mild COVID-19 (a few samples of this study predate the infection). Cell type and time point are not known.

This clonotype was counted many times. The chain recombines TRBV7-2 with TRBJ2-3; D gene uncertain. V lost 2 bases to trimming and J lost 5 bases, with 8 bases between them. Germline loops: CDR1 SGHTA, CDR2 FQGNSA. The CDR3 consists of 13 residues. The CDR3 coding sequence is TGTGCCAGCAGCTTAAGTCTCGAAGATACGCAGTATTTT. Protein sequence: CASSLSLEDTQYF.

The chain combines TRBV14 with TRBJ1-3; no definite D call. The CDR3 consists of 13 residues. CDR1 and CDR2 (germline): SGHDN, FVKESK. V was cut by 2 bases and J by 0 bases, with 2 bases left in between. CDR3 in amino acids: CASSQTSGNTIYF. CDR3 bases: TGTGCCAGCAGCCAAACCTCTGGAAACACCATATATTTT.